A selection of T cell receptor beta chains follows, all from one sample in a study of blood T cell repertoires in COVID-19. TCRdb keeps only in-frame clones here, not all; method: immunoSEQ multiplex PCR. The sample shows some 200,000 clones, 80% to 90% of them seen only once. Sequenced input: PBMCs or T cells enriched from blood (not recorded which). The receptors were gathered from a man aged 18 to 29 with acute COVID-19. The CDR3 runs from the conserved cysteine through the conserved F or W. A D gene is named only where the DNA matches it firmly. Clone size, where shown, is once, few, many, or a class for clones that have expanded.

d_gene	abundance	v_gene	j_gene	CDR3nt	CDR3aa
TRBD2	.	TRBV28	TRBJ2-1	TGTGCCAGCAGTTTAGGGCTAGCGGGAGTCTCGCAGTTCTTC	CASSLGLAGVSQFF
.	many	TRBV7-2	TRBJ2-7	TGTGCCAGCAGCCCCACCGGACTGAACTCCTACGAGCAGTACTTC	CASSPTGLNSYEQYF
.	once	TRBV7-2	TRBJ2-3	TGTGCCAGCAGCTTATCCCAACTGGCGGCCACAGATACGCAGTATTTT	CASSLSQLAATDTQYF
.	.	TRBV14	TRBJ2-4	TGTGCCAGCAGCCCGGGGGGCCTAGCCAAAAACATTCAGTACTTC	CASSPGGLAKNIQYF
.	.	TRBV27	TRBJ1-5	TGTGCCAGCAGTTTAATATCCGGTTTTAGCAATCAGCCCCAGCATTTT	CASSLISGFSNQPQHF
TRBD1	.	TRBV9	TRBJ2-2	TGTGCCAGCAGTGCCGGGACAGCTAACACCGGGGAGCTGTTTTTT	CASSAGTANTGELFF
.	.	TRBV28	TRBJ1-1	TGTGCCAGCATTACAGAAATGAACACTGAAGCTTTCTTT	CASITEMNTEAFF
TRBD1	.	TRBV5-1	TRBJ2-7	TGCGCCAGCAGCCTGGATTGGGGGACAGTCTACGAGCAGTACTTC	CASSLDWGTVYEQYF
.	.	TRBV7-9	TRBJ1-1	TGTGCCAGCAGGCCAGCGGCAGAAGAAGCTTTCTTT	CASRPAAEEAFF
TRBD2	few	TRBV7-8	TRBJ2-1	TGTGCCAGCAGCCTCAGGGGGACTAGCGGAGGGTACAATGAGCAGTTCTTC	CASSLRGTSGGYNEQFF
TRBD2	.	TRBV28	TRBJ2-7	TGTGCCAGCAATCTCCTGGGACTAGCGGGACATACTGCTTACGAGCAGTACTTC	CASNLLGLAGHTAYEQYF
.	.	TRBV18	TRBJ2-7	TGTGCCAGCTCACCAGAACCTGACACCTACGAGCAGTACTTC	CASSPEPDTYEQYF